This entry lists 15 T cell receptor beta chains sequenced from one sample in a study of cytomegalovirus exposure and HLA in healthy donors. Measured with immunoSEQ multiplex PCR; TCRdb has only the in-frame clones, and not every one. The table shows 65,000 or so clones, with around 95% occurring only once. Material for sequencing was PBMCs. All receptors come from a man between 18 and 35 years old in good health and CMV-seropositive.

The sample holds one count of this clone. The chain couples TRBV12-5 to TRBJ1-5; D may be TRBD1 (6 bases). The CDR3 extends over 18 amino acids. V was trimmed by 0 bases and J by 0 bases, leaving 15 bases between them. Per the germline V gene, CDR1 is LGHNT and CDR2 is FRNRAP. In nucleotides, the CDR3 is TGTGCTAGTGGTTTGGTACCCGGGACACAGCATAGCAATCAGCCCCAGCATTTT. This sequence encodes CASGLVPGTQHSNQPQHF.

The chain links TRBV10-2 to TRBJ2-7; D gene uncertain. The germline V and J ends were trimmed by 3 bases and 4 bases, with 19 bases remaining between them. The CDR3 extends over 16 amino acids. Per the germline V gene, CDR1 is WSHSY and CDR2 is SAAADI. The CDR3 nucleotides read TGCGCCAGCAGTGAATATCGGGTGGCACTTTTATACGAGCAGTACTTC. As protein: CASSEYRVALLYEQYF.

The gene calls are TRBV9 and TRBJ2-5; the D is unclear. The J call may be wrong; the DNA end is better matched by TRBJ2-7. Germline V gene data show CDR1 as SGDLS and CDR2 as YYNGEE. This CDR3 contains 15 residues. The CDR3 sequence: CASSVDAVRSYEQYF. The CDR3 coding sequence is TGTGCCAGCAGCGTAGATGCGGTCAGATCTTACGAGCAGTACTTC.

The chain couples TRBV28 to TRBJ1-2; 9 bases align to TRBD1. The CDR3 totals 16 residues. The V segment lost 3 bases and the J segment 7 bases; nucleotides outside the gene matches: 12. CDR1 and CDR2 from the germline V gene are MDHEN and SYDVKM. CDR3 nucleotide sequence: TGTGCCAGCAGTTTGGGGTACAGGGGGCGCGGTCTTGGCTACACCTTC. It encodes CASSLGYRGRGLGYTF.

The chain couples TRBV5-1 to TRBJ2-4; TRBD1 aligns across 12 bases. The CDR3 contains 15 residues. Germline CDR1 is SGHRS and CDR2 is YFSETQ. The junction had 2 bases not matched to a gene; V was cut back by 2 bases and J by 5 bases. The CDR3 sequence is CASSFGTGGQNIQYF. CDR3 nucleotides: TGCGCCAGCAGCTTTGGGACAGGGGGCCAAAACATTCAGTACTTC.

The chain uses TRBV16 and TRBJ1-2; 9 bases align to TRBD1. J was trimmed by 5 bases and V by 4 bases; bases with no gene match: 2. CDR1 is KGHSY, CDR2 FQNENV, per germline. CDR3 length: 13 residues. CDR3 DNA sequence: TGTGCCAGCAGCCCCGGGACAGGGTATGGCTACACCTTC. It is translated as CASSPGTGYGYTF.

This clone was seen only once. The chain is built from TRBV4-2 and TRBJ2-1, with TRBD2 matching 13 bases. This CDR3 is 15 amino acids long. V lost 1 base to trimming and J lost 8 bases; unmatched junction nucleotides: 2. Germline V gene data show CDR1 as LGHNA and CDR2 as YNFKEQ. The CDR3 spells CASSQGTSGGYEQFF. DNA of the CDR3: TGTGCCAGCAGCCAAGGGACTAGCGGGGGCTATGAGCAGTTCTTC.

The V call is TRBV7-2, the J call TRBJ2-1; 12 bases match TRBD2. Germline CDR1 is SGHTA and CDR2 is FQGNSA. This CDR3 has 16 amino acids. V trimming: 2 bases; J trimming: 5 bases; junction bases outside the gene matches: 4. The CDR3 here is CASSLLGLAGDNEQFF. Written as DNA, the CDR3 is TGTGCCAGCAGCTTACTGGGACTAGCGGGCGACAATGAGCAGTTCTTC.

The chain joins TRBV6-7 to TRBJ1-5, with 7 bases matching TRBD1. TRBV6-7 is given ORF status, its function remaining uncertain. V shed 2 bases, J shed 2 bases, and the junction held 15 bases outside the gene matches. The CDR3 totals 19 residues. The CDR3 DNA is TGTGCCAGCAGTTACCTAATCCATACGGGACAGACTGGCAATCAGCCCCAGCATTTT. Protein sequence: CASSYLIHTGQTGNQPQHF.

This clone was counted once. This chain links TRBV29-1 with TRBJ2-3; 7 bases are a match to TRBD2. Germline V gene lookup returns CDR1 SQVTM and CDR2 ANQGSEA. Trimming removed 1 base from V and 0 bases from J; junction bases left unmatched: 7. The CDR3 has 16 amino acids. CDR3 nucleotides: TGCAGCGTTGAAGGTCACCTAGCGGCTAGCACAGATACGCAGTATTTT. Amino acid sequence: CSVEGHLAASTDTQYF.

V and J are TRBV6-5 and TRBJ2-4, with D uncertain. The germline CDR1 and CDR2 sequences are MNHEY and SVGAGI. This CDR3 contains 16 residues. With 0 bases removed from V and 0 bases from J, the gap between germline ends came to 9 bases. DNA for the CDR3: TGTGCCAGCAGTTACTCGTATTTGTCAGCCAAAAACATTCAGTACTTC. Translated, it gives CASSYSYLSAKNIQYF.

The chain uses TRBV7-2 and TRBJ2-3; D possibly corresponds to TRBD2 (6 bases). This CDR3 is built from 18 residues. Per germline, CDR1 SGHTA and CDR2 FQGNSA. V dropped 2 bases and J dropped 3 bases, with 21 bases sitting between them. CDR3 in DNA: TGTGCCAGCAGCTTACCAGTGGATCGGGGCGGGGTAACAGATACGCAGTATTTT. Residues: CASSLPVDRGGVTDTQYF.

The rearrangement links TRBV28 to TRBJ2-3, with D possibly TRBD1 on 5 matching bases. Trimming stripped 8 bases from V and 10 bases from J, with 19 bases between. Germline V CDR1 and CDR2: MDHEN, SYDVKM. CDR3 length: 13 amino acids. As DNA, the CDR3 is TGTGCCAGCGGCCTCGATGGACACTCGGCGCAGTATTTT. This sequence encodes CASGLDGHSAQYF.

CDR3 DNA: TGTGCCAGCAGCTTGACAGGGCCTCGCGCGTTTGAGCAGTACTTC. It translates to CASSLTGPRAFEQYF. This chain links TRBV7-9 with TRBJ2-7, with 7 positions matching TRBD1. Germline CDR1 reads SEHNR; CDR2 reads FQNEAQ (reference sequence). Trimming took 3 bases from V and 7 from J; bases not matched to a gene: 12. CDR3 size: 15 residues.

The CDR3 reads CASSLITGQDPSNQPQHF. In nucleotides, the CDR3 is TGTGCCAGCAGCTTGATAACGGGACAGGACCCTAGCAATCAGCCCCAGCATTTT. The genes are TRBV5-5 and TRBJ1-5; 8 bases align to TRBD1. The CDR3 length is 18 residues. V lost 1 base and J lost 0; bases outside the gene matches: 9. Germline CDR1 reads SGHKS; CDR2 reads YYEKEE (reference sequence).